The clone carrying this T cell receptor (beta chain) was counted only a few times. Germline V gene lookup returns CDR1 MNHEY and CDR2 SVGEGT. This CDR3 region has 12 residues. Those donating, healthy Caucasian individuals from Russia, were aged roughly 6 to 90. This entry comes from a study of blood T cells in healthy people across ages. Primers used in a second PCR of roughly 6 to 11 cycles were a sample-barcoded 5' primer and a J-beta primer mix. TCRdb redid the calling of the 5' RACE reads with MiXCR, one entry per CDR3 protein. The table includes 1.4 million or so distinct CDR3 sequences, about 42% detected once.

The sequence came from a woman aged 18-29 years in good health. V usage is TRBV6-2 or TRBV6-3 and J usage is TRBJ2-5; D not resolved. The J call is doubtful: the DNA matches TRBJ2-7 better. The sequenced material came from blood. This CDR3 reads CASRTVGYEQYF. The CDR3 nucleotides read TGTGCCAGCAGGACCGTGGGGTACGAGCAGTACTTC.